This TCR beta chain emerged from a study of cytomegalovirus exposure and HLA in healthy donors. The CDR3 loop spans 14 amino acids. Germline values: CDR1 SGHAT, CDR2 FQNNGV. The V gene lost 5 bases and the J gene lost 4 bases, with 14 bases spanning the gap. In the case of this clone: Its specificity is not known.

The PCR made use of 60 Vbeta and 13 Jbeta primers. Repertoires were generated with immunoSEQ multiplex PCR, while TCRdb's copy carries only in-frame clones and drops some. In the table there are 100,000 or so clones, about four fifths of which are singletons. General study findings and limits: As confirmed in vitro, three CMV-associated chains were specific for CMV antigens. TCR beta V- and J-gene trimming was later associated with a missense DCLRE1C variant. Diagnosis of cytomegalovirus status made by the classifier reportedly showed high specificity and sensitivity.

Material for sequencing was PBMCs. This TCR was sampled from a man aged 30-40 years in good health and CMV-seropositive. This chain joins TRBV11-2 and TRBJ1-2, with D tentatively TRBD1 (6 bases). The CDR3 sequence: CASSTAAGAYGYTF. The CDR3 DNA is TGTGCCAGCAGCACCGCCGCAGGGGCCTATGGCTACACCTTC.